This entry lists 22 T cell receptor beta chains sequenced from one sample in a study of blood T cells in healthy people across ages. The second PCR ran roughly 6 to 11 cycles with a sample-barcoded 5' primer and J-beta primers. MiXCR, applied by TCRdb to the 5' RACE reads, yields one record per CDR3 protein. The table shows some 1,500,000 distinct CDR3 sequences, with 40% to 45% occurring only once. The sequenced sample consisted of blood. Receptors were obtained from a woman aged 18-29 years in good health.

The chain is built from TRBV4-1 and TRBJ1-2, with D unclear. Trimming left V 2 bases short and J 5 bases short, with 12 bases between. The CDR3 runs to 14 residues. CDR1 and CDR2 (germline): MGHRA, YSYEKL. CDR3 DNA sequence: TGCGCCAGCAGCCAATGGCCTAAAGATTATGGCTACACCTTC. Amino acid sequence: CASSQWPKDYGYTF.

The chain links TRBV27 to TRBJ2-5; 9 bases fit TRBD1. The V and J ends lost 7 bases and 11 bases, in that order; junction bases with no gene match: 20. The CDR3 runs to 16 residues. From germline, CDR1 is MNHEY and CDR2 SMNVEV (reference sequence). CDR3 sequence reads: CASNPGQGLTYNEQYF. As DNA, the CDR3 is TGTGCCAGCAACCCAGGACAGGGGTTGACCTACAATGAGCAGTACTTC.

The gene calls are TRBV12-3 or TRBV12-4 and TRBJ1-1; perhaps TRBD1 as D (5 bases). V was pared by 5 bases and J by 6 bases, with 13 bases between. CDR3 length: 13 residues. The CDR3 DNA reads TGTGCCAGCAGTCGAGACAGCCCGCCTGAAGCTTTCTTT. It specifies CASSRDSPPEAFF.

This clonotype has at least ten counts. This sequence joins TRBV9 and TRBJ2-3, with 7 bases identical to TRBD1. The germline gives CDR1 SGDLS, CDR2 YYNGEE. The CDR3 contains 13 residues. J lost 6 bases, V lost 4 bases, and 5 bases had no gene match. The CDR3 loop is CASSQQGMDTQYF. The DNA of the CDR3 is TGTGCCAGCAGCCAACAGGGGATGGATACGCAGTATTTT.

The chain joins TRBV29-1 to TRBJ2-1; 7 positions match TRBD1. This CDR3 comprises 13 residues. Trimming cost V 6 bases and J 9 bases; bases outside gene matches: 11. Germline V gene lookup returns CDR1 SQVTM and CDR2 ANQGSEA. The CDR3 reads CSVRGLLLGEQFF. The CDR3 nucleotides read TGCAGCGTAAGGGGGCTTCTTTTAGGTGAGCAGTTCTTC.

The rearrangement joins TRBV20-1 to TRBJ2-7; TRBD2 might be the D (6 bases). V lost 1 base to trimming and J lost 2 bases, with 12 bases between them. Germline CDR1 and CDR2: DFQATT and SNEGSKA (reference sequence). This CDR3 comprises 14 residues. The CDR3 spells CSARGGEDPYEQYF. CDR3 in DNA: TGCAGTGCTAGAGGCGGGGAGGACCCCTACGAGCAGTACTTC.

The rearrangement uses TRBV4-2 and TRBJ2-3; TRBD2 agrees at 11 bases. V lost 2 bases to trimming and J lost 2 bases; unmatched junction nucleotides: 3. Germline CDR1 and CDR2: LGHNA and YNFKEQ. There are 16 residues in the CDR3. CDR3 sequence (DNA): TGTGCCAGCAGCCAAATAGCGGGAGGGATCACAGATACGCAGTATTTT. Its protein is CASSQIAGGITDTQYF.

This clonotype has a handful of counts. The rearrangement links TRBV20-1 to TRBJ2-1, with 8 bases matching TRBD1. Per germline, CDR1 DFQATT and CDR2 SNEGSKA (reference sequence). The CDR3 contains 13 residues. Trimming took 6 bases from V and 7 from J; bases not matched to a gene: 8. The CDR3 reads CSAPRQGWNEQFF. In DNA form, the CDR3 reads TGCAGTGCACCTAGACAGGGGTGGAATGAGCAGTTCTTC.

Concerning this clonotype: One end of the junction does not line up with germline, which may come from a read error. The chain employs TRBV4-1 and TRBJ1-2; no firm D call. In germline, CDR1 is MGHRA, CDR2 YSYEKL. This CDR3 is 14 amino acids long. The DNA of the CDR3 is TGCGCCGGCAGCCAAGTCCAGAACAGCTATGGCTACACCTTC. Encoded protein: CAGSQVQNSYGYTF.

In this sample, this clonotype turned up many times. This rearrangement joins TRBV27 to TRBJ2-3, with 14 bases lining up with TRBD2. J was trimmed by 5 bases and V by 6 bases; bases with no gene match: 7. The length of the CDR3 is 16 residues. Germline CDR1 MNHEY, CDR2 SMNVEV (reference sequence). This CDR3 reads CASSWGLAGVGDTQYF. The CDR3 coding sequence is TGTGCCAGCAGCTGGGGACTAGCGGGAGTGGGAGATACGCAGTATTTT.

The V call is TRBV15, the J call TRBJ1-2; weak D call: TRBD1 (5 bases). Germline CDR1 reads LNHNV; CDR2 reads YYDKDF (reference sequence). The CDR3 runs 17 residues. The V and J ends lost 0 bases and 2 bases respectively, with 16 bases between them. For the CDR3, the DNA is TGTGCCACCAGCAGAGATACTAACAGGAATACCAACTATGGCTACACCTTC. This codes for CATSRDTNRNTNYGYTF.

The chain links TRBV2 to TRBJ1-6; D gene ambiguous. There are 14 residues in the CDR3. CDR1 and CDR2 from the germline V gene are SNHLY and FYNNEI. V lost 4 bases to trimming and J lost 6 bases, with 10 bases between them. The CDR3 spells CASSVRESNSPLHF. CDR3 in DNA: TGTGCCAGCAGTGTGAGGGAATCTAATTCACCCCTCCACTTT.

This chain uses TRBV27 with TRBJ2-7; D possibly corresponds to TRBD1 (5 bases). This CDR3 comprises 13 residues. Germline CDR1 MNHEY, CDR2 SMNVEV (reference sequence). The ends were cut back, 5 bases at V and 3 bases at J, with 11 bases in the middle. The CDR3 DNA follows: TGTGCCAGCAGTACAAGACAGCACTACGAGCAGTACTTC. Amino acids: CASSTRQHYEQYF.

This clonotype has only a few counts. CDR3 coding DNA: TGTGCCAGCAGCTTTATGGCGGGGGGTTCAGATACGCAGTATTTT. Encoded protein: CASSFMAGGSDTQYF. The chain has TRBV11-2 and TRBJ2-3; 8 nucleotides align to TRBD2. The CDR3 is made up of 15 amino acids. The J segment lost 4 bases and the V segment lost 3 bases, leaving 6 bases of the junction unmatched. Per the germline V gene, CDR1 is SGHAT and CDR2 is FQNNGV.

The V and J genes are TRBV28 and TRBJ1-6; 8 nucleotides align to TRBD1. There are 13 residues in the CDR3. In germline, CDR1 is MDHEN, CDR2 SYDVKM. V trimming: 9 bases; J trimming: 9 bases; junction bases outside the gene matches: 7. The CDR3 loop reads CASTGGGSSPLHF. In nucleotides, the CDR3 is TGTGCCAGTACAGGGGGAGGAAGTTCACCCCTCCACTTT.

This clonotype was recorded a few times. The rearrangement links TRBV29-1 to TRBJ1-2, with D uncertain. V shed 6 bases and J shed 12 bases, with 14 bases lying between them. Per germline, CDR1 SQVTM and CDR2 ANQGSEA. The CDR3 totals 10 residues. The CDR3 protein is CSVLGALNTF. The CDR3 nucleotides are TGCAGCGTCTTGGGAGCGCTCAACACCTTC.

On this clonotype itself: The junction and the germline gene differ at one end; a read error may be behind it. The chain has TRBV10-3 and TRBJ2-7, with a possible D match to TRBD2 (6 bases). Germline-derived CDR1 and CDR2 are ENHRY and SYGVKD. CDR3 length: 12 residues. CDR3 coding DNA: TGTGCCGTCAGCGGGCACTCCTACGAGCAGTACTTC. Translation gives CAVSGHSYEQYF.

This clonotype was seen a few times. The J gene is TRBJ1-1, the V gene TRBV7-9; D uncertain. CDR1 and CDR2 from the germline V gene are SEHNR and FQNEAQ (reference sequence). The CDR3 has 14 amino acids. V lost 0 bases and J lost 4, with 9 bases in between. CDR3 protein: CASSLATRVTEAFF. Written as DNA, the CDR3 is TGTGCCAGCAGCTTAGCGACTCGGGTCACTGAAGCTTTCTTT. Supplemented by reference TRBV7-9 and TRBJ1-1, the full variable domain reads DTGVSQNPRHKITKRGQNVTFRCDPISEHNRLYWYRQTLGQGPEFLTYFQNEAQLEKSRLLSDRFSAERPKGSFSTLEIQRTEQGDSAMYLCASSLATRVTEAFFGQGTRLTVV.

The gene calls are TRBV7-9 and TRBJ2-1; 10 positions agree with TRBD2. The V and J ends lost 2 bases and 7 bases, in that order; junction bases with no gene match: 5. The CDR3 has 15 amino acids. Germline V gene lookup returns CDR1 SEHNR and CDR2 FQNEAQ (reference sequence). CDR3 loop: CASSLPAGGPNEQFF. Here the CDR3 DNA reads TGTGCCAGCAGCTTACCAGCGGGAGGGCCGAATGAGCAGTTCTTC.

The rearrangement joins TRBV4-3 to TRBJ1-2; D perhaps matches TRBD1 (6 bases). Germline assignment: CDR1 LGHNA and CDR2 YSLEER. With 4 bases removed from V and 8 bases from J, the gap between germline ends came to 23 bases. This CDR3 contains 16 residues. The CDR3 DNA follows: TGCGCCAGCAGCCCCTCACAGGGAAAGGGGCCTTCGGGCTACACCTTC. Amino acids: CASSPSQGKGPSGYTF.

This clonotype has more than one count but fewer than ten. The chain uses TRBV6-2 or TRBV6-3 and TRBJ2-3; D is unresolved. CDR1 and CDR2 (germline): MNHEY, SVGEGT. Deletions cut 7 bases from V and 5 bases from J, with 10 bases between. There are 12 residues in the CDR3. In nucleotides, the CDR3 is TGTGCCAGCACCACCGAGCGAGATACGCAGTATTTT. Protein product: CASTTERDTQYF.

The chain is built from TRBV3-1 and TRBJ2-3, with D possibly matching TRBD2 (5 bases). The germline gives CDR1 LGHDT, CDR2 YNNKEL (reference sequence). The V end was cut by 2 bases, the J end by 0 bases, with 12 bases between. The CDR3 totals 16 residues. The DNA for the CDR3 is TGTGCCAGCAGCCAATACCCTAGCAGTAGCACAGATACGCAGTATTTT. As protein: CASSQYPSSSTDTQYF.